This TCR beta chain originates from a study of Tregs in tolerant kidney transplant recipients. Study results and caveats: The most relevant donor-specific Treg TCRbeta repertoire apparently came from expansion with activated donor B cells.

Germline V gene sequence: CDR1 LGHNA, CDR2 YSLEER. The CDR3 runs 17 residues. Unmatched junction bases numbered 4, after V lost 0 bases and J lost 1 base. Clones were read by immunoSEQ multiplex PCR, and TCRdb kept only the in-frame ones, dropping some. The data contain 68,000 or so clones, 84% of them singletons. CD4+CD25+CD127- Tregs, CD4+CD25- non-Tregs, CD4 and CD8 cells were sorted. With respect to this clone: Its antigen remains unidentified.

The rearrangement joins TRBV4-3 to TRBJ2-2; 8 nucleotides line up with TRBD2. This clonotype was obtained from a human donor in good health. Sequenced: CD4+ T cells from blood. CDR3 bases: TGCGCCAGCAGCCAAGATAAACTAGCGGTGAACACCGGGGAGCTGTTTTTT. This translates into CASSQDKLAVNTGELFF.